The 21 T cell receptor beta chains below all came from one sample that was sequenced in a study of OX40 agonist ivuxolimab in advanced cancers. The repertoire was sequenced with immunoSEQ multiplex PCR; TCRdb's copy has only in-frame clones and lacks some. The sample has 90,000 to 120,000 clones, 90% seen once. The source material was CD4+ or CD8+ T cells sorted from blood, sampled in a trial of the OX40 agonist ivuxolimab. The receptors were sampled from an adult with an advanced solid tumor such as melanoma, head and neck, liver or kidney cancer.

The chain employs TRBV5-1 and TRBJ2-2; D remains ambiguous. The germline V gene encodes CDR1 SGHRS and CDR2 YFSETQ. This CDR3 region has 16 residues. V was clipped by 0 bases and J by 5 bases, with 14 bases between them. Here the CDR3 reads CASSLERLQGTGELFF. CDR3 nucleotide sequence: TGCGCCAGCAGCTTGGAACGGCTCCAAGGAACCGGGGAGCTGTTTTTT.

As for this clone: This CDR3 is also generated by other DNA sequences in the sample. The V gene is TRBV10-2, the J gene TRBJ1-5, with D possibly being TRBD1 (6 bases). Trimming pared 5 bases from V and 6 bases from J, leaving 11 bases between. The CDR3 has 13 amino acids. Germline CDR1 reads WSHSY; CDR2 reads SAAADI. In DNA, the CDR3 is TGCGCCAGCAGTAGGTCCAGGGGTCAGCCCCAGCATTTT. It specifies CASSRSRGQPQHF.

This CDR3 is CASSPTGFNTGELFF. In DNA, the CDR3 is TGTGCCAGCAGCCCGACAGGATTCAACACCGGGGAGCTGTTTTTT. The chain couples TRBV4-2 to TRBJ2-2; weak D call: TRBD1 (6 bases). Germline values: CDR1 LGHNA, CDR2 YNFKEQ. V dropped 4 bases and J dropped 2 bases, with 11 bases sitting between them. This CDR3 is built from 15 residues.

The V call is TRBV2, the J call TRBJ1-3; the D is unclear. V was shortened by 3 bases and J by 0 bases, with 6 bases between the two germline ends. This CDR3 spans 14 amino acids. Germline V gene data show CDR1 as SNHLY and CDR2 as FYNNEI. CDR3 residues: CASSEGASGNTIYF. In DNA, the CDR3 is TGTGCCAGCAGTGAGGGTGCCTCTGGAAACACCATATATTTT.

The chain is built from TRBV28 and TRBJ1-5; D not certain. The CDR3 contains 16 residues. Looked up from germline, CDR1 is MDHEN and CDR2 is SYDVKM. The germline V and J ends were trimmed by 3 bases and 1 base, with 13 bases remaining between them. As DNA, the CDR3 is TGTGCCAGCAGTTTGGTCCGGGAGTGGAGCAATCAGCCCCAGCATTTT. As protein: CASSLVREWSNQPQHF. Based on the CDR3 plus reference TRBV28 and TRBJ1-5, the full variable domain is DVKVTQSSRYLVKRTGEKVFLECVQDMDHENMFWYRQDPGLGLRLIYFSYDVKMKEKGDIPEGYSVSREKKERFSLILESASTNQTSMYLCASSLVREWSNQPQHFGDGTRLSIL.

In its sample, this clone was seen once. This rearrangement joins TRBV5-1 to TRBJ2-2; 9 positions agree with TRBD2. This CDR3 spans 16 amino acids. The ends lost 1 base at V and 5 bases at J; junction bases unmatched: 6. Germline V gives CDR1 SGHRS, CDR2 YFSETQ. The CDR3 loop reads CASSLFTSGPTGELFF. CDR3 DNA sequence: TGCGCCAGCAGCTTGTTTACTAGCGGGCCTACCGGGGAGCTGTTTTTT.

The CDR3 DNA follows: TGCGCCAGCAGCTTAGGTTCAACTAATGAAAAACTGTTTTTT. This translates into CASSLGSTNEKLFF. V gene TRBV5-1 combines with J gene TRBJ1-4, with D unclear. Germline V gene data show CDR1 as SGHRS and CDR2 as YFSETQ. V shed 2 bases and J shed 0 bases, with 5 bases lying between them. The length of the CDR3 is 14 residues.

CDR3 DNA: TGCGCCAGCAGCCAAGATCTGGGCCAGAACAATGAGCAGTTCTTC. Translated, it gives CASSQDLGQNNEQFF. V usage is TRBV4-3 and J usage is TRBJ2-1; D remains unclear. The CDR3 runs 15 residues. V was pared by 0 bases and J by 5 bases, with 11 bases between. Germline CDR1 and CDR2: LGHNA and YSLEER.

CDR3 loop: CASSRAPSGDTQYF. The CDR3 DNA sequence: TGTGCCAGCAGCCGAGCGCCCAGCGGCGATACGCAGTATTTT. The V call is TRBV11-2, the J call TRBJ2-3; tentative D call: TRBD2 (5 bases). The CDR3 spans 14 residues. V was trimmed by 5 bases and J by 6 bases, leaving 15 bases between them. Germline V gene sequence: CDR1 SGHAT, CDR2 FQNNGV.

The chain is built from TRBV19 and TRBJ2-2, with TRBD1 identical over 9 bases. V lost 7 bases to trimming and J lost 6 bases; unmatched junction nucleotides: 9. Looked up from germline, CDR1 is LNHDA and CDR2 is SQIVND (reference sequence). The CDR3 is 15 residues long. The CDR3 coding sequence is TGTGCCAGTAACCGAGACAGGGGGTATGCCGGGGAGCTGTTTTTT. It encodes CASNRDRGYAGELFF.

This chain joins TRBV4-3 and TRBJ1-2; 7 nucleotides align to TRBD1. With V trimmed by 0 bases and J by 5 bases, 9 bases remained unmatched. The CDR3 covers 16 residues. The V gene's germline CDR1 is LGHNA and CDR2 YSLEER. The CDR3 loop reads CASSQDPTGSQYGYTF. CDR3 sequence (DNA): TGCGCCAGCAGCCAAGACCCGACAGGGAGTCAATATGGCTACACCTTC.

The rearrangement uses TRBV28 and TRBJ2-6; D not certain. The CDR3 runs 14 residues. CDR1 and CDR2 from the germline V gene are MDHEN and SYDVKM. Trimming removed 9 bases from V and 0 bases from J, with 9 bases in between. The CDR3, as DNA: TGTGCCAGGTTTAGGAGCTCTGGGGCCAACGTCCTGACTTTC. Amino acids: CARFRSSGANVLTF.

The chain links TRBV9 to TRBJ2-2, with a possible D match to TRBD2 (6 bases). The CDR3 is 14 amino acids. Germline V gene lookup returns CDR1 SGDLS and CDR2 YYNGEE. V lost 5 bases and J 1 base, leaving 9 bases between the germline ends. The CDR3: CASSPGLNTGELFF. CDR3 nucleotide sequence: TGTGCCAGCAGTCCGGGACTGAACACCGGGGAGCTGTTTTTT.

The genes are TRBV9 and TRBJ1-1, with D perhaps matching TRBD1 (5 bases). The CDR3 spans 16 residues. The V end was cut by 3 bases, the J end by 2 bases, with 17 bases between. Germline loops: CDR1 SGDLS, CDR2 YYNGEE. This CDR3 reads CASSDLSRGLNTEAFF. The CDR3 DNA follows: TGTGCCAGCAGCGATCTTAGTAGGGGCCTTAACACTGAAGCTTTCTTT.

J is TRBJ2-5 and V is TRBV29-1, with D unresolved. Germline CDR1 SQVTM, CDR2 ANQGSEA. Trimming cost V 1 base and J 3 bases, with 6 bases left between them. The CDR3 totals 12 residues. The CDR3, as DNA: TGCAGCGTTGAAGTGACCAAAGAGACCCAGTACTTC. The encoded protein is CSVEVTKETQYF.

The chain employs TRBV10-1 and TRBJ1-1; the D is unclear. Germline CDR1 and CDR2: WNHNN and SYGVQD (reference sequence). The CDR3 is 13 residues long. CDR3 nucleotides: TGCGCGAACGACAAGGGTAGGGTGGCTGAAGCTTTCTTT. This encodes CANDKGRVAEAFF.

V and J are TRBV6-6 and TRBJ2-5; 9 bases agree with TRBD1. CDR3 length: 15 residues. Germline V gene data show CDR1 as MNHNY and CDR2 as SVGAGI (reference sequence). Trimming took 4 bases from V and 5 from J; bases not matched to a gene: 8. In DNA, the CDR3 is TGTGCCAGCAGTTCGCACAGGGGGCGCCTGGAGACCCAGTACTTC. It is translated as CASSSHRGRLETQYF.

The chain couples TRBV5-3 to TRBJ1-5; 11 bases map to TRBD1. TRBV5-3 is given ORF status, its function remaining uncertain. The V and J ends lost 1 base and 1 base, in that order; junction bases with no gene match: 13. The CDR3 consists of 20 residues. The chain's CDR3 is CARSLSTPRDRGMSNQPQHF. The CDR3 region has the DNA TGTGCCAGAAGCTTGTCAACTCCTCGGGACAGGGGGATGAGCAATCAGCCCCAGCATTTT.

This chain uses TRBV11-2 with TRBJ2-7; 14 nucleotides align to TRBD2. Germline CDR1 and CDR2: SGHAT and FQNNGV. Germline trimming cut 3 bases from V and 5 bases from J; bases unmatched to any gene: 6. This CDR3 contains 16 residues. CDR3 amino acids: CASSLGLAGVGHEQYF. CDR3 nucleotides: TGTGCCAGCAGCTTGGGACTAGCGGGAGTGGGACACGAGCAGTACTTC.

This chain connects TRBV2 to TRBJ2-7; no reliable D call. V was cut by 5 bases and J by 6 bases, with 17 bases left in between. This CDR3 contains 14 residues. Per the germline V gene, CDR1 is SNHLY and CDR2 is FYNNEI. The CDR3 DNA follows: TGTGCCAGCAGTCCCCGCGGCCTCCGCGGCGAGCAGTACTTC. Protein: CASSPRGLRGEQYF.

This chain joins TRBV28 and TRBJ2-5; D unclear. Per germline, CDR1 MDHEN and CDR2 SYDVKM. This CDR3 is built from 12 residues. V lost 5 bases, J lost 7 bases, and 11 bases lay in between. This CDR3 reads CASSQVSWTQYF. CDR3 DNA: TGTGCCAGCAGTCAGGTTTCGTGGACCCAGTACTTC. Full variable domain (missing parts from reference TRBV28 and TRBJ2-5): DVKVTQSSRYLVKRTGEKVFLECVQDMDHENMFWYRQDPGLGLRLIYFSYDVKMKEKGDIPEGYSVSREKKERFSLILESASTNQTSMYLCASSQVSWTQYFGPGTRLLVL.